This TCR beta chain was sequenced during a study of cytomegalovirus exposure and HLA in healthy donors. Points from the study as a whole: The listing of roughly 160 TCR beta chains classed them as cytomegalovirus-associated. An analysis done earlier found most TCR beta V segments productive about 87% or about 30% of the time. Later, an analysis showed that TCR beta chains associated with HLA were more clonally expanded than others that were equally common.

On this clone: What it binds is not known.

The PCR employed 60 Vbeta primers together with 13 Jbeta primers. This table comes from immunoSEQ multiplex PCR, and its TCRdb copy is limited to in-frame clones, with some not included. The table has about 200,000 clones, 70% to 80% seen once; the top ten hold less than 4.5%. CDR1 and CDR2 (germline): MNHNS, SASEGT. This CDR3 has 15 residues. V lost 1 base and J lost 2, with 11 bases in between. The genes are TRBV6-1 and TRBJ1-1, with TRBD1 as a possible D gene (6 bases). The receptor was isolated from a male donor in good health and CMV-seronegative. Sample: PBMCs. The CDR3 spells CASSEVRGRNTEAFF. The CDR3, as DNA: TGTGCCAGCAGTGAAGTCAGGGGTCGAAACACTGAAGCTTTCTTT.